The clone carrying this T cell receptor (beta chain) is deemed medium-sized (0.01 to 0.1%). Its antigen is unidentified. The sample comes from a study of cytomegalovirus exposure and HLA in healthy donors. The PCR made use of 60 Vbeta and 13 Jbeta primers. Some clones are missing from TCRdb's copy, which holds only in-frame ones; the method was immunoSEQ multiplex PCR. The table records some 42,000 clones, roughly half of them present only once. Study-level findings and limits: Upon later analysis, TCR association rates were observed to vary by HLA locus, being highest for DRB1 and lowest for HLA-C. In a later analysis, an Asian-associated ancestry cluster reportedly showed fewer N-insertions than the roughly 700-donor mean. Across all donors, roughly uniform sequencing depth was an assumption of the presence/absence analyses.

J was trimmed by 7 bases and V by 5 bases; bases with no gene match: 4. The germline V gene encodes CDR1 LNHDA and CDR2 SQIVND (reference sequence). The CDR3 totals 15 residues. This receptor was identified in a human donor in good health. The chain carries TRBV19 and TRBJ2-1; TRBD2 matches 14 bases. Source material: PBMCs. In DNA, the CDR3 is TGTGCCAGTAGTCTGGGACTAGCGGGAGCGAATGAGCAGTTCTTC. It yields the protein CASSLGLAGANEQFF.